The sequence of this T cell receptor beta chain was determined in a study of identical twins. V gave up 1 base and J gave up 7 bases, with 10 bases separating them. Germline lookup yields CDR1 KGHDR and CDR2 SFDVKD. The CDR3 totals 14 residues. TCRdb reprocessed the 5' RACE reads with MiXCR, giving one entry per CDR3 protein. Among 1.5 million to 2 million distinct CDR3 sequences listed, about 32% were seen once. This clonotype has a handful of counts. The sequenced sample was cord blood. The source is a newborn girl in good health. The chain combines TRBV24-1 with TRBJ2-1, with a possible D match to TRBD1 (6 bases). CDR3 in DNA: TGTGCCACCAGTGATTTAGCACAGGGTAATGAGCAGTTCTTC. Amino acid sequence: CATSDLAQGNEQFF.